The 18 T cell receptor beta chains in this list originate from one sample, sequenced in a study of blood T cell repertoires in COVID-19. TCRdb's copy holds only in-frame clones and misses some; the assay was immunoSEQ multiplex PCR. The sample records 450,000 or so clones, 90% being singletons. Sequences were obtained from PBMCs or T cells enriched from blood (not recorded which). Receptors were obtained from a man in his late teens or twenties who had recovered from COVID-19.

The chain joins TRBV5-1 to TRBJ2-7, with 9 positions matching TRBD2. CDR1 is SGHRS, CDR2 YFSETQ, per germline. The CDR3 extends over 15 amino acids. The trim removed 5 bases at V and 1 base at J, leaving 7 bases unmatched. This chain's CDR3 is CASRISSGKSYEQYF. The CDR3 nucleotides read TGCGCCAGCAGAATCTCTAGCGGGAAGTCCTACGAGCAGTACTTC.

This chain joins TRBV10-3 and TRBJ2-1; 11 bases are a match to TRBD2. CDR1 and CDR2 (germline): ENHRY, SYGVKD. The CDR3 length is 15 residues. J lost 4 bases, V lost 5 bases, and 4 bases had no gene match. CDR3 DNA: TGTGCCATCAGTAGTAGCGGGGGGGATTACAATGAGCAGTTCTTC. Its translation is CAISSSGGDYNEQFF.

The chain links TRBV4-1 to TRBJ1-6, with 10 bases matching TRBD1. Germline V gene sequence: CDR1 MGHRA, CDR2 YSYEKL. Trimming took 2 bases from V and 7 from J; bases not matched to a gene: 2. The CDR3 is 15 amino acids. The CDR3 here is CASSQWDRGNSPLHF. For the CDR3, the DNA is TGCGCCAGCAGCCAATGGGACAGGGGAAATTCACCCCTCCACTTT.

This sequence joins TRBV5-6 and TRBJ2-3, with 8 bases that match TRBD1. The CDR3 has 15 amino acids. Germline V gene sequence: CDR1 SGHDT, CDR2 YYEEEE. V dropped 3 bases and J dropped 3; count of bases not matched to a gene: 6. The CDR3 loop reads CASSSRTGLTDTQYF. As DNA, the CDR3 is TGTGCCAGCAGCTCCCGGACAGGGTTAACAGATACGCAGTATTTT.

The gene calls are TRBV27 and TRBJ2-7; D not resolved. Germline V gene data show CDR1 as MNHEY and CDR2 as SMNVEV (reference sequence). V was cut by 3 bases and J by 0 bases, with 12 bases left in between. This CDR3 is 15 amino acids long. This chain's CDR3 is CASSFSAYSSYEQYF. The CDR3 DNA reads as TGTGCCAGCAGTTTCTCCGCCTATAGCTCCTACGAGCAGTACTTC.

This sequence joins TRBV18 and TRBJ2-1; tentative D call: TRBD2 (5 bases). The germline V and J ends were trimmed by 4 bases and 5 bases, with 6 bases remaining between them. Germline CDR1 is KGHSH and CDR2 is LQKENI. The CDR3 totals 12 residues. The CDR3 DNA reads TGTGCCAGCTCACTGCGGGACAATGAGCAGTTCTTC. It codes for CASSLRDNEQFF.

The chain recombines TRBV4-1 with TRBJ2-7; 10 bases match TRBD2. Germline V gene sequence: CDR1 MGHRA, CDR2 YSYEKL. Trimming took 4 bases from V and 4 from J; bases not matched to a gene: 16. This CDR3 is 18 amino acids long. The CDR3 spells CASSPGQEAGGPQYEQYF. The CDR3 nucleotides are TGCGCCAGCAGCCCAGGGCAGGAAGCGGGAGGGCCTCAGTACGAGCAGTACTTC.

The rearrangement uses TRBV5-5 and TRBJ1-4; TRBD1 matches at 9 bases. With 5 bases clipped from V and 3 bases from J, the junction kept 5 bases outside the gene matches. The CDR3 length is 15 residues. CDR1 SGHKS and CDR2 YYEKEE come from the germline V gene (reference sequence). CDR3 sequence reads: CASSYTGGPNEKLFF. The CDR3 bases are TGTGCCAGCAGTTATACAGGGGGCCCTAATGAAAAACTGTTTTTT. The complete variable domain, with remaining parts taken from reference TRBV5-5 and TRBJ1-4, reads DAGVTQSPTHLIKTRGQQVTLRCSPISGHKSVSWYQQVLGQGPQFIFQYYEKEERGRGNFPDRFSARQFPNYSSELNVNALLLGDSALYLCASSYTGGPNEKLFFGSGTQLSVL.

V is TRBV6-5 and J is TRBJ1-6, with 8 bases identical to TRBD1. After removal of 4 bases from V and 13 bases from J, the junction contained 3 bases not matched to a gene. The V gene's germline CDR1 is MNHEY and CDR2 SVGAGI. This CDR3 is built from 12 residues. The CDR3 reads CASSSTGAPLHF. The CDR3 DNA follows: TGTGCCAGCAGTTCGACAGGGGCGCCCCTCCACTTT.

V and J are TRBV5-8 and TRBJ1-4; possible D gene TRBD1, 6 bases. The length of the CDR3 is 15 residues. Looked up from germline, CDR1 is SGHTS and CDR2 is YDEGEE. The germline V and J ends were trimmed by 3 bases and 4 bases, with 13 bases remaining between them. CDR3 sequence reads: CASSSNRANNEKLFF. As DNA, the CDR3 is TGTGCCAGCAGCTCGAACAGGGCTAATAATGAAAAACTGTTTTTT.

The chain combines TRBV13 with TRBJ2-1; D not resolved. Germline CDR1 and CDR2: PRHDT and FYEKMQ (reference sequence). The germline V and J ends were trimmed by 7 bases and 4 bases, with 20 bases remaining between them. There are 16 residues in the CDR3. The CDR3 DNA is TGTGCCAGCAACAACCCTCTTGACAATCCTTACAATGAGCAGTTCTTC. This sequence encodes CASNNPLDNPYNEQFF.

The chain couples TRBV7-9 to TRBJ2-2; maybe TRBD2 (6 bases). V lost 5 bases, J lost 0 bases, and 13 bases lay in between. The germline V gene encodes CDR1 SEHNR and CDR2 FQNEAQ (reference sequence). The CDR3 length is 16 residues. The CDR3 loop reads CASSRYQRANTGELFF. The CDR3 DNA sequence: TGTGCCAGCAGCCGCTATCAGCGGGCGAACACCGGGGAGCTGTTTTTT. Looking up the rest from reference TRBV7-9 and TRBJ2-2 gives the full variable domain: DTGVSQNPRHKITKRGQNVTFRCDPISEHNRLYWYRQTLGQGPEFLTYFQNEAQLEKSRLLSDRFSAERPKGSFSTLEIQRTEQGDSAMYLCASSRYQRANTGELFFGEGSRLTVL.

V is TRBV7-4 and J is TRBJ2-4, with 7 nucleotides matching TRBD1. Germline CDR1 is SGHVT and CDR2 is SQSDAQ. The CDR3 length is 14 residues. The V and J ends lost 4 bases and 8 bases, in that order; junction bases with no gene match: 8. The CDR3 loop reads CASSCEDRDDIQYF. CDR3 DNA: TGTGCCAGCAGCTGCGAAGACAGGGATGACATTCAGTACTTC.

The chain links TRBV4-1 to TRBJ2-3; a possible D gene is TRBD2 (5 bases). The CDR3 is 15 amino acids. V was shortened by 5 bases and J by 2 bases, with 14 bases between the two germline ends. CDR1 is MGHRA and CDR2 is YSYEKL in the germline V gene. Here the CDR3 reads CASSKRSENTDTQYF. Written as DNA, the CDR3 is TGCGCCAGCAGCAAGCGGAGCGAGAACACAGATACGCAGTATTTT.

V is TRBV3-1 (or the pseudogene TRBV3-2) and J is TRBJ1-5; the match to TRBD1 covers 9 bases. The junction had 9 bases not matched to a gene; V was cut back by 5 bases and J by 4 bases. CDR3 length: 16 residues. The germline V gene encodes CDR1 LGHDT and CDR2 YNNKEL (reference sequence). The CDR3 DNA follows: TGTGCCAGCAGCTTAGGTGGGACAGGGAGGAATCAGCCCCAGCATTTT. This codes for CASSLGGTGRNQPQHF.

The CDR3 loop is CASSLPQRPGTGVSGANVLTF. The CDR3 nucleotides are TGTGCCAGTAGTCTACCGCAGAGACCCGGGACAGGGGTGTCCGGGGCCAACGTCCTGACTTTC. This sequence joins TRBV19 and TRBJ2-6; 10 nucleotides match TRBD1. Germline CDR1 is LNHDA and CDR2 is SQIVND (reference sequence). V lost 5 bases to trimming and J lost 4 bases; unmatched junction nucleotides: 20. The CDR3 runs 21 residues.

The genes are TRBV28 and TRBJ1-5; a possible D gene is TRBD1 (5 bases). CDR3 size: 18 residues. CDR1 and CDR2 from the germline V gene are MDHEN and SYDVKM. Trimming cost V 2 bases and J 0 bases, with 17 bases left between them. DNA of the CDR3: TGTGCCAGCAGTTTAAACGGGTTCGCGACAGTTAGCAATCAGCCCCAGCATTTT. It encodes CASSLNGFATVSNQPQHF.

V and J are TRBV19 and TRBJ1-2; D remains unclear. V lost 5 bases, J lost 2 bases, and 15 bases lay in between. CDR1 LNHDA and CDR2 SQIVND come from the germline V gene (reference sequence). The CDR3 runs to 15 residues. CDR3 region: CASSLYSGINYGYTF. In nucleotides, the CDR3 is TGTGCCAGTAGTCTCTACAGCGGTATAAACTATGGCTACACCTTC.